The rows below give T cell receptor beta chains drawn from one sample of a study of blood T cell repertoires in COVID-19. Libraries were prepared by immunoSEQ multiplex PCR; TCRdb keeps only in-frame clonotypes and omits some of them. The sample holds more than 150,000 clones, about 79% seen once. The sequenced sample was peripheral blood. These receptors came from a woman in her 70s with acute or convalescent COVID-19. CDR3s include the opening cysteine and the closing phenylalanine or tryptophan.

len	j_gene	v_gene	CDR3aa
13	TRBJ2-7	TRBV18	CASSPPGTAMQYF
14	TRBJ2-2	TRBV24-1	CATKRDRVRRELFF
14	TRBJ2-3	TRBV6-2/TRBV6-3	CASSYLSRRDTQYF
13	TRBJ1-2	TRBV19	CASGEGQAYGYTF
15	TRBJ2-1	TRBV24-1	CATSEAGESYNEQFF
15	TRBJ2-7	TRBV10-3	CAISTGESASYEQYF
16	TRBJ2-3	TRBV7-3	CASSRTGLRGTDTQYF
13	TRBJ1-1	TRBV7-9	CAIQEAGATEAFF
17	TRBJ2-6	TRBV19	CASSIGTGYSWANVLTF
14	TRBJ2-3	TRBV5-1	CASSMDRSADTQYF
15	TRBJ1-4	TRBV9	CASPRDRVTNEKLFF
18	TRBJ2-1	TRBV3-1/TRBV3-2	CASMPGLAGGPGGNEQFF
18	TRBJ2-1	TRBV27	CASSLDWGPSGVYNEQFF
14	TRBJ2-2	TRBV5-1	CASGRAVDTGELFF
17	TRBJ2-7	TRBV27	CASSSSLGLADSYEQYF
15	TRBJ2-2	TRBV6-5	CASRPRGGSPGELFF
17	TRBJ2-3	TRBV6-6	CASRRSILAESTDTQYF
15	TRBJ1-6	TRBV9	CASSATGQPNSPLHF
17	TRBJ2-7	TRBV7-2	CASSRGLVSGIPYEQYF
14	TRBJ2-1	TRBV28	CASSLPGAYNEQFF
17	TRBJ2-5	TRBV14	CASSRRTSGSMEETQYF
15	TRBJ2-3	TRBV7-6	CASSSGEPFTDTQYF
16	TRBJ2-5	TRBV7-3	CASSLGGLAGAETQYF
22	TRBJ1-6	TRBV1	CTSSRPGTVIARQGALNSPLHF
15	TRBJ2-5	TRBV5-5	CASSFLGTRQETQYF
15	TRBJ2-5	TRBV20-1	CSASGGLAVVETQYF
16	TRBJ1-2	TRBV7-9	CASSALQGVAIYGYTF
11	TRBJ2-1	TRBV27	CASSRNNEQFF
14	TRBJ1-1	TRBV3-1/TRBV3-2	CASSPAGLRTEAFF
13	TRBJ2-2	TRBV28	CASIRDYTGELFF
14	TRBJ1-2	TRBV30	CAWSRDRGPGGYTF
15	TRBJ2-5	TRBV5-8	CASSFDRAVTETQYF
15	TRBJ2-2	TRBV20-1	CSASLNRANTGELFF
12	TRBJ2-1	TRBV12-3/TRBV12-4	CASSFLRDEQFF
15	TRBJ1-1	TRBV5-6	CASSPLGGMNTEAFF
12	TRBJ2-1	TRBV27	CASSLQTGEQFF
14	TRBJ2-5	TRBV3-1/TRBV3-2	CASSFSGSPETQYF